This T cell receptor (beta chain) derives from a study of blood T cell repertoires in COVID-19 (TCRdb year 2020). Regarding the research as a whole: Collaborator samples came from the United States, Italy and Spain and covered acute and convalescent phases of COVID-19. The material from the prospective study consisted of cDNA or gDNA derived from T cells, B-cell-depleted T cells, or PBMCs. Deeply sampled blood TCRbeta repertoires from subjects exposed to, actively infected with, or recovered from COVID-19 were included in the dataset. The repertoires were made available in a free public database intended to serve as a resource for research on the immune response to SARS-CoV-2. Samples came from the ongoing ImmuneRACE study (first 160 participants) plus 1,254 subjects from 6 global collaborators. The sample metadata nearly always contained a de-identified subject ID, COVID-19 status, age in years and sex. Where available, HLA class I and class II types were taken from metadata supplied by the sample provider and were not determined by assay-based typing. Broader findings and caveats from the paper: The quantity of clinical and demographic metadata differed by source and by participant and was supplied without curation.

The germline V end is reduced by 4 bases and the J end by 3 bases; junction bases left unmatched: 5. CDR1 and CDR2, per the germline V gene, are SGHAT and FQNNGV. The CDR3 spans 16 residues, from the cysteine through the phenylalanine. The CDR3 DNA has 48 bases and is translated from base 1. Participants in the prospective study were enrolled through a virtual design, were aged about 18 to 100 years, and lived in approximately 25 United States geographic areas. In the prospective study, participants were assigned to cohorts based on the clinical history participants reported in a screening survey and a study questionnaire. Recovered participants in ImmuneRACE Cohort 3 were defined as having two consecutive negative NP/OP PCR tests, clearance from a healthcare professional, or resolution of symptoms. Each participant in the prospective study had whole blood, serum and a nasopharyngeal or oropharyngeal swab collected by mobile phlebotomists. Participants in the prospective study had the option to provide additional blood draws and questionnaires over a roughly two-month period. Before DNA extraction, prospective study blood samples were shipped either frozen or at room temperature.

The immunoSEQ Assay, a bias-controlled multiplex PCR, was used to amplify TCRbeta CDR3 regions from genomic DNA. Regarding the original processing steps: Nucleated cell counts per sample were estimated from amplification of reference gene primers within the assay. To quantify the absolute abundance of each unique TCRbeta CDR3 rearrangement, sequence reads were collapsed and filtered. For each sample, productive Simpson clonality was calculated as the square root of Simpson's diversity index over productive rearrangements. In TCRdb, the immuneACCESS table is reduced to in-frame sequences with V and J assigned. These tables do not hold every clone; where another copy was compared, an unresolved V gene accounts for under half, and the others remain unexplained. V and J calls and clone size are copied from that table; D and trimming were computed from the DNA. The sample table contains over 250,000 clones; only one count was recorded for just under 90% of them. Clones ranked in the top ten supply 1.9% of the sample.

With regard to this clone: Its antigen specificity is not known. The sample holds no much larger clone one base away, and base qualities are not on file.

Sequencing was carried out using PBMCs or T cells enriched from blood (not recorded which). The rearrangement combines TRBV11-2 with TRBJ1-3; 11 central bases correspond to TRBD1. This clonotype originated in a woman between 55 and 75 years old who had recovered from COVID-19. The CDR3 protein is CASSSRDRGFGNTIYF. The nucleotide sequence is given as TGTGCCAGCAGCTCCAGGGACAGGGGGTTTGGAAACACCATATATTTT.